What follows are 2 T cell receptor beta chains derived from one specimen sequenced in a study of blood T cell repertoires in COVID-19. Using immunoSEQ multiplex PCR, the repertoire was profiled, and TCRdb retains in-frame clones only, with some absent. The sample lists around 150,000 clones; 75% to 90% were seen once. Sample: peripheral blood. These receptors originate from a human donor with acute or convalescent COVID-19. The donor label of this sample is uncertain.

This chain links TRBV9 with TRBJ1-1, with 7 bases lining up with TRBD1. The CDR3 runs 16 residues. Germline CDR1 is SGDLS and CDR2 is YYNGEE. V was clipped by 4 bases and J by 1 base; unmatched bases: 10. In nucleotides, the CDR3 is TGTGCCAGCAGCCTCCAGGGGGGCAGAACGAACACTGAAGCTTTCTTT. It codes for CASSLQGGRTNTEAFF.

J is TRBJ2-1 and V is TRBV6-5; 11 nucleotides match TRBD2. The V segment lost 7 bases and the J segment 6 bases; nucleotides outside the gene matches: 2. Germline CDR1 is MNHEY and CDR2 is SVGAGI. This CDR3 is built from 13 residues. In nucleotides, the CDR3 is TGTGCCAGCACCCTAGCGGGGGGCAATGAGCAGTTCTTC. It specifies CASTLAGGNEQFF.